These 25 T cell receptor beta chains originate from one sample sequenced in a study of T cell repertoires in cytomegalovirus infection. Via MiXCR, TCRdb re-called the reads, giving one row per CDR3 protein. Of about 360,000 distinct CDR3 sequences in the sample, less than 20% were seen once. The sequenced sample consisted of PBMCs. Receptors originate from a human donor in good health (CMV status not recorded). Some clones in this sample may be carry-over from other donors' samples.

The rearrangement uses TRBV10-3 and TRBJ2-5; the match to TRBD2 covers 8 bases. The J segment lost 5 bases and the V segment lost 10 bases, leaving 6 bases of the junction unmatched. Germline lookup yields CDR1 ENHRY and CDR2 SYGVKD. This CDR3 is built from 12 residues. The CDR3 protein is CATRGGGETQYF. The CDR3 DNA follows: TGTGCCACACGGGGGGGTGGTGAGACCCAGTACTTC.

This clonotype occurred many times. V and J are TRBV12-3 or TRBV12-4 and TRBJ1-5; TRBD1 is a possible D gene (5 bases). Trimming pared 2 bases from V and 0 bases from J, leaving 14 bases between. This CDR3 comprises 17 residues. The CDR3 here is CASSLKLLGVSNQPQHF. CDR3 in DNA: TGTGCCAGCAGTTTAAAACTACTAGGGGTTAGCAATCAGCCCCAGCATTTT.

This clonotype was picked up many times. The chain combines TRBV6-5 with TRBJ2-3; a possible D gene is TRBD2 (6 bases). Germline V lookup: CDR1 MNHEY, CDR2 SVGAGI. Trimming took 5 bases from V and 2 from J, leaving 11 bases between them. The CDR3 is 14 residues long. The CDR3 region is CASSLTRLTDTQYF. Here the CDR3 DNA reads TGTGCCAGCAGTCTGACTAGGCTCACAGATACGCAGTATTTT.

This clonotype was detected only a few times. The chain carries TRBV19 and TRBJ1-1; weak D call: TRBD1 (6 bases). Trimming cost V 6 bases and J 9 bases, with 20 bases left between them. CDR1 is LNHDA, CDR2 SQIVND, per germline (reference sequence). This CDR3 contains 14 residues. The CDR3 sequence is CASSRDKASGKAFF. The CDR3 region has the DNA TGTGCCAGTAGCAGGGACAAGGCCAGTGGAAAAGCTTTCTTT.

A few counts support this clonotype. This chain joins TRBV12-3 or TRBV12-4 and TRBJ1-3; 8 bases are a match to TRBD1. The CDR3 is 14 amino acids. After removal of 7 bases from V and 2 bases from J, the junction contained 4 bases not matched to a gene. The CDR3 coding sequence is TGTGCCAGCATACTACAGGGGGCTGGAAACACCATATATTTT. It specifies CASILQGAGNTIYF.

This clonotype turned up a few times. The chain recombines TRBV20-1 with TRBJ1-4; possible D gene TRBD1, 5 bases. Germline CDR1 DFQATT, CDR2 SNEGSKA (reference sequence). The CDR3 sequence is 15 residues long. V was cut by 6 bases and J by 8 bases, with 22 bases left in between. CDR3: CSAVQRGWGEEKLFF. The CDR3, as DNA: TGCAGTGCCGTGCAAAGGGGATGGGGAGAGGAAAAACTGTTTTTT.

This clonotype was seen ten or more times. The chain has TRBV2 and TRBJ2-7; TRBD1 matches 7 bases. Germline-derived CDR1 and CDR2 are SNHLY and FYNNEI. The CDR3 runs to 13 residues. V gave up 4 bases and J gave up 2 bases; unmatched junction bases: 2. In nucleotides, the CDR3 is TGTGCCAGCAGTGCGACAGGGACCTACGAGCAGTACTTC. It is translated as CASSATGTYEQYF.

The rearrangement links TRBV12-3 or TRBV12-4 to TRBJ2-7; 9 nucleotides agree with TRBD1. V lost 6 bases to trimming and J lost 3 bases; unmatched junction nucleotides: 9. This CDR3 contains 15 residues. CDR3 residues: CASSVRTGAYYEQYF. The CDR3 DNA sequence: TGTGCCAGCAGCGTACGGACAGGGGCGTACTACGAGCAGTACTTC.

The table lists this clonotype with a few counts. The V gene is TRBV19, the J gene TRBJ2-3, with a weak D call TRBD1 (6 bases). Trimming pared 9 bases from V and 4 bases from J, leaving 14 bases between. The CDR3 is 13 residues long. From germline, CDR1 is LNHDA and CDR2 SQIVND (reference sequence). This CDR3 is CASGEGEPDTQYF. The CDR3 DNA reads as TGTGCCAGCGGAGAGGGGGAACCAGATACGCAGTATTTT.

In its sample, this clonotype was seen a few times. The rearrangement joins TRBV4-1 to TRBJ1-2; no firm D call. The CDR3 is 13 amino acids. Trimming cost V 0 bases and J 4 bases, with 6 bases left between them. Germline CDR1 and CDR2: MGHRA and YSYEKL. DNA of the CDR3: TGCGCCAGCAGCCAAGATGAAGGCTATGGCTACACCTTC. It codes for CASSQDEGYGYTF.

As concerns this clonotype: The conserved closing phenylalanine or tryptophan is absent in this CDR3, likely reflecting a read error. The J gene is TRBJ1-5, the V gene TRBV7-8, with D possibly TRBD1 on 6 matching bases. CDR1 and CDR2 (germline): SGHVS, FQNEAQ. This CDR3 is 15 amino acids long. V was clipped by 5 bases and J by 7 bases, with 18 bases between them. This CDR3 is CASSIKTGIGQPQHL. DNA for the CDR3: TGTGCCAGCAGCATTAAAACAGGGATAGGGCAGCCCCAGCATTTA.

The chain carries TRBV6-5 and TRBJ2-7; D is possibly TRBD1 or TRBD2 (5 bases each). This CDR3 spans 14 amino acids. The V gene's germline CDR1 is MNHEY and CDR2 SVGAGI. Trimming stripped 5 bases from V and 9 bases from J, with 20 bases between. In DNA, the CDR3 is TGTGCCAGCAGTCGCTCACGGGACCGTCGGGTGCAGTACTTC. It specifies CASSRSRDRRVQYF.

This clonotype occurred a few times. This chain links TRBV20-1 with TRBJ2-3, with 10 bases lining up with TRBD2. V lost 1 base to trimming and J lost 5 bases; unmatched junction nucleotides: 6. Germline loops: CDR1 DFQATT, CDR2 SNEGSKA (reference sequence). This CDR3 contains 15 residues. The CDR3 loop is CSARVPGLAKDTQYF. The CDR3, as DNA: TGCAGTGCTAGAGTCCCGGGACTAGCGAAAGATACGCAGTATTTT.

This clonotype was picked up many times. The rearrangement uses TRBV6-2 or TRBV6-3 and TRBJ1-5; the D is unclear. The CDR3 sequence is 14 residues long. V lost 2 bases and J lost 1, with 6 bases in between. CDR1 is MNHEY and CDR2 is SVGEGT in the germline V gene. The CDR3 reads CASSYLDSNQPQHF. Here the CDR3 DNA reads TGTGCCAGCAGTTACCTTGACAGCAATCAGCCCCAGCATTTT.

This clonotype has ten or more counts. This chain joins TRBV28 and TRBJ1-5, with D possibly being TRBD1 (5 bases). Between the trimmed V and J ends, which lost 2 bases and 2 bases, there was a span of 10 bases. The CDR3 spans 15 residues. Germline-derived CDR1 and CDR2 are MDHEN and SYDVKM. Written as DNA, the CDR3 is TGTGCCAGCAGTTTAGGGGGTGTGGGCAATCAGCCCCAGCATTTT. Translating gives CASSLGGVGNQPQHF. Using reference TRBV28 and TRBJ1-5 for the parts outside the CDR3, the full variable domain is DVKVTQSSRYLVKRTGEKVFLECVQDMDHENMFWYRQDPGLGLRLIYFSYDVKMKEKGDIPEGYSVSREKKERFSLILESASTNQTSMYLCASSLGGVGNQPQHFGDGTRLSIL.

V and J are TRBV7-3 and TRBJ2-7; 9 bases align to TRBD1. Germline V gives CDR1 SGHTA, CDR2 FQGTGA. V lost 5 bases, J lost 2 bases, and 10 bases stayed unmatched. The CDR3 spans 16 residues. CDR3 sequence: CASSPNPGQGTYEQYF. The CDR3 region has the DNA TGTGCCAGCAGCCCTAACCCGGGACAGGGCACCTACGAGCAGTACTTC.

This chain joins TRBV20-1 and TRBJ2-7, with 7 bases that match TRBD1. The CDR3 length is 15 residues. V shed 1 base, J shed 2 bases, and the junction held 8 bases outside the gene matches. Germline V CDR1 and CDR2: DFQATT, SNEGSKA (reference sequence). The CDR3 here is CSARAAQGPAYEQYF. The CDR3, as DNA: TGCAGTGCTAGAGCCGCACAGGGGCCAGCCTACGAGCAGTACTTC.

A few counts support this clonotype. This clone may be a read error of a much larger clone one base away. This chain uses TRBV7-9 with TRBJ2-3, with D hard to call. CDR1 is SEHNR and CDR2 is FQNEAQ in the germline V gene (reference sequence). The length of the CDR3 is 12 residues. V was trimmed by 0 bases and J by 5 bases, leaving 3 bases between them. CDR3 sequence: CASSLAKDTQYF. CDR3 DNA: TGTGCCAGCAGCTTAGCTAAAGATACGCAGTATTTT.

This clonotype was counted a few times. The chain has TRBV11-2 and TRBJ1-5; D ambiguous. With 1 base removed from V and 6 bases from J, the gap between germline ends came to 13 bases. This CDR3 contains 15 residues. Germline V gene data show CDR1 as SGHAT and CDR2 as FQNNGV. DNA for the CDR3: TGTGCCAGCAGCTTAGGTGCGGAGTTAAGTCAGCCCCAGCATTTT. Translation: CASSLGAELSQPQHF.

CDR3 loop: CASSLVLGSAYEQYF. The CDR3 coding sequence is TGTGCCAGCAGCTTAGTTCTAGGGAGCGCCTACGAGCAGTACTTC. The gene calls are TRBV11-2 and TRBJ2-7, with D possibly being TRBD2 (5 bases). Trimming shortened V by 1 base and J by 2 bases, and 12 bases separated the two germline ends. The CDR3 extends over 15 amino acids. CDR1 is SGHAT and CDR2 is FQNNGV in the germline V gene.

Of note for this clonotype: A junction boundary mismatches the germline segment, possibly from a read error. The gene calls are TRBV12-3 or TRBV12-4 and TRBJ2-1, with 13 bases that match TRBD2. The CDR3 covers 12 residues. This CDR3 is CASSLGGLAGIF. CDR3 DNA sequence: TGTGCCAGCAGTTTAGGGGGACTAGCGGGAATCTTC.

This clonotype was detected ten times or more. This rearrangement joins TRBV12-3 or TRBV12-4 to TRBJ1-2; no definite D call. The V and J ends lost 6 bases and 4 bases respectively, with 6 bases between them. The CDR3 runs to 11 residues. CDR3 nucleotide sequence: TGTGCCAGCAGCTGGGGCTATGGCTACACCTTC. This gives the protein CASSWGYGYTF.

This clonotype was counted a few times. This rearrangement joins TRBV12-3 or TRBV12-4 to TRBJ2-7; TRBD2 matches 10 bases. With 6 bases clipped from V and 4 bases from J, the junction kept 0 bases outside the gene matches. The CDR3 runs 12 residues. The CDR3 loop reads CASRAGGYEQYF. DNA of the CDR3: TGTGCCAGCAGAGCGGGAGGGTACGAGCAGTACTTC.

This clonotype was seen only a few times. V and J are TRBV6-1 and TRBJ1-1; no reliable D call. The germline CDR1 and CDR2 sequences are MNHNS and SASEGT. CDR3 length: 12 amino acids. V gave up 4 bases and J gave up 6 bases, with 9 bases separating them. The CDR3 reads CASSGRLAEAFF. The CDR3 DNA reads TGTGCCAGCAGTGGGCGACTGGCTGAAGCTTTCTTT.

This clonotype appeared many times. The chain is built from TRBV27 and TRBJ2-4; D unclear. The V end lost 2 bases, the J end lost 2 bases, and 4 bases lay between the germline ends. Germline V gene lookup returns CDR1 MNHEY and CDR2 SMNVEV (reference sequence). The CDR3 consists of 13 residues. The DNA of the CDR3 is TGTGCCAGCAGTTTAAGTACCAAAAACATTCAGTACTTC. Residues: CASSLSTKNIQYF.